Each of the 20 T cell receptor beta chains below was sequenced from the same sample in a study of blood T cell repertoires in COVID-19. Generated by immunoSEQ multiplex PCR, the TCRdb table keeps only in-frame clones and is missing some. This sample has over 200,000 clones, with approximately 80% found just once. The sequenced sample was PBMCs or T cells enriched from blood (not recorded which). These receptors all come from a woman between 45 and 60 years old with acute COVID-19.

The chain couples TRBV10-3 to TRBJ2-1; TRBD2 aligns across 7 bases. V dropped 8 bases and J dropped 0; count of bases not matched to a gene: 1. Germline V CDR1 and CDR2: ENHRY, SYGVKD. The CDR3 consists of 13 residues. As DNA, the CDR3 is TGTGCCATCCGGGGGGACTCCTACAATGAGCAGTTCTTC. It encodes CAIRGDSYNEQFF.

The chain employs TRBV11-1 and TRBJ1-1; D is unresolved. Trimming left V 0 bases short and J 7 bases short, with 12 bases between. In germline, CDR1 is SGHAT, CDR2 FQDESV (reference sequence). This CDR3 has 14 residues. The CDR3 region is CASSLAVLKSEAFF. DNA for the CDR3: TGTGCCAGCAGCTTAGCGGTTCTAAAAAGTGAAGCTTTCTTT. Supplemented by reference TRBV11-1 and TRBJ1-1, the full variable domain reads EAEVAQSPRYKITEKSQAVAFWCDPISGHATLYWYRQILGQGPELLVQFQDESVVDDSQLPKDRFSAERLKGVDSTLKIQPAELGDSAMYLCASSLAVLKSEAFFGQGTRLTVV.

The chain has TRBV20-1 and TRBJ2-3; tentative D call: TRBD2 (9 bases). The V gene lost 3 bases and the J gene lost 2 bases, with 30 bases spanning the gap. The V gene's germline CDR1 is DFQATT and CDR2 SNEGSKA (reference sequence). The CDR3 has 20 residues. The CDR3 bases are TGCAGTGCTAGTGGCGGGGGGGACAGGAGGGGTCAGAGGACCACAGATACGCAGTATTTT. Amino acids: CSASGGGDRRGQRTTDTQYF.

The chain couples TRBV6-6 to TRBJ2-3; TRBD2 matches 10 bases. Germline loops: CDR1 MNHNY, CDR2 SVGAGI (reference sequence). The V segment lost 7 bases and the J segment 0 bases; nucleotides outside the gene matches: 4. The CDR3 is 15 amino acids. The CDR3 DNA sequence: TGTGCCAGCAAACCAGCGGGGGGGAGCACAGATACGCAGTATTTT. Translating gives CASKPAGGSTDTQYF.

The rearrangement links TRBV5-5 to TRBJ1-4, with 7 bases aligning to TRBD1. The junction had 18 bases not matched to a gene; V was cut back by 0 bases and J by 13 bases. Per the germline V gene, CDR1 is SGHKS and CDR2 is YYEKEE (reference sequence). The CDR3 runs 17 residues. The CDR3 sequence is CASSLASARDSISGLFF. The CDR3 coding sequence is TGTGCCAGCAGCTTGGCCAGTGCCCGGGACAGTATCTCTGGACTGTTTTTT.

The chain has TRBV7-2 and TRBJ2-1; the D gene is possibly TRBD2 (5 bases). The length of the CDR3 is 13 residues. V was shortened by 2 bases and J by 8 bases, with 10 bases between the two germline ends. CDR1 SGHTA and CDR2 FQGNSA come from the germline V gene. The CDR3 protein is CASSLSSVYEQFF. CDR3 in DNA: TGTGCCAGCAGCTTAAGTAGCGTCTATGAGCAGTTCTTC.

This chain links TRBV28 with TRBJ2-7; D is unclear. Germline V gene lookup returns CDR1 MDHEN and CDR2 SYDVKM. The CDR3 length is 14 residues. Trimming cost V 5 bases and J 1 base, with 12 bases left between them. Here the CDR3 DNA reads TGTGCCAGCAGTAGTCTTGTTCAGTCCTACGAGCAGTACTTC. It yields the protein CASSSLVQSYEQYF.

V and J are TRBV20-1 and TRBJ2-7, with unresolved D. This CDR3 is built from 11 residues. V was shortened by 5 bases and J by 3 bases, with 8 bases between the two germline ends. Looked up from germline, CDR1 is DFQATT and CDR2 is SNEGSKA (reference sequence). CDR3 in amino acids: CSAEPRYEQYF. DNA of the CDR3: TGCAGTGCTGAACCGCGCTACGAGCAGTACTTC.

The chain carries TRBV28 and TRBJ2-3; a weak D match, TRBD1 (6 bases). Germline V lookup: CDR1 MDHEN, CDR2 SYDVKM. V lost 3 bases to trimming and J lost 2 bases, with 12 bases between them. This CDR3 has 15 residues. The CDR3 DNA is TGTGCCAGCAGTTTGGGGGCGCTTAACACAGATACGCAGTATTTT. Amino acids: CASSLGALNTDTQYF. Variable domain in full (rest from reference TRBV28 and TRBJ2-3): DVKVTQSSRYLVKRTGEKVFLECVQDMDHENMFWYRQDPGLGLRLIYFSYDVKMKEKGDIPEGYSVSREKKERFSLILESASTNQTSMYLCASSLGALNTDTQYFGPGTRLTVL.

The rearrangement joins TRBV19 to TRBJ1-4; D remains unclear. The CDR3 consists of 14 residues. Trimming cost V 6 bases and J 4 bases, with 12 bases left between them. The germline CDR1 and CDR2 sequences are LNHDA and SQIVND (reference sequence). Here the CDR3 DNA reads TGTGCCAGTAGACCGACGGGAAATAATGAAAAACTGTTTTTT. Translation: CASRPTGNNEKLFF. The complete variable domain, with remaining parts taken from reference TRBV19 and TRBJ1-4, reads DGGITQSPKYLFRKEGQNVTLSCEQNLNHDAMYWYRQDPGQGLRLIYYSQIVNDFQKGDIAEGYSVSREKKESFPLTVTSAQKNPTAFYLCASRPTGNNEKLFFGSGTQLSVL.

The CDR3 sequence: CASSLGTGRKLFF. The CDR3 nucleotides are TGTGCCAGCAGCTTAGGGACAGGGCGAAAACTGTTTTTT. The V and J genes are TRBV7-9 and TRBJ1-4; 8 bases agree with TRBD1. Germline loops: CDR1 SEHNR, CDR2 FQNEAQ (reference sequence). V shed 1 base and J 10 bases; nucleotides not matched to a gene: 2. The CDR3 contains 13 residues. Complete variable domain (other parts from reference TRBV7-9 and TRBJ1-4): DTGVSQNPRHKITKRGQNVTFRCDPISEHNRLYWYRQTLGQGPEFLTYFQNEAQLEKSRLLSDRFSAERPKGSFSTLEIQRTEQGDSAMYLCASSLGTGRKLFFGSGTQLSVL.

The rearrangement joins TRBV7-9 to TRBJ2-2; 9 nucleotides align to TRBD1. The CDR3 is made up of 16 amino acids. Per the germline V gene, CDR1 is SEHNR and CDR2 is FQNEAQ (reference sequence). Trimming took 5 bases from V and 1 from J; bases not matched to a gene: 5. CDR3 nucleotide sequence: TGTGCCAGCAGCGCGGGACAGGGAAAGAACACCGGGGAGCTGTTTTTT. Translation: CASSAGQGKNTGELFF. Filled out from reference TRBV7-9 and TRBJ2-2, the complete variable domain reads DTGVSQNPRHKITKRGQNVTFRCDPISEHNRLYWYRQTLGQGPEFLTYFQNEAQLEKSRLLSDRFSAERPKGSFSTLEIQRTEQGDSAMYLCASSAGQGKNTGELFFGEGSRLTVL.

The chain couples TRBV7-9 to TRBJ1-2, with D maybe TRBD1 (5 bases). Germline V lookup: CDR1 SEHNR, CDR2 FQNEAQ (reference sequence). The V and J ends lost 1 base and 7 bases respectively, with 22 bases between them. The CDR3 consists of 17 residues. The CDR3 nucleotides read TGTGCCAGCAGCTTAGATAGCGGGACGGCTGCTTCCTCTGGCTACACCTTC. Translated: CASSLDSGTAASSGYTF.

The chain is built from TRBV5-1 and TRBJ2-5, with D possibly matching TRBD2 (6 bases). Between the trimmed V and J ends, which lost 0 bases and 2 bases, there was a span of 17 bases. From germline, CDR1 is SGHRS and CDR2 YFSETQ. The CDR3 runs to 17 residues. This CDR3 is CASSLGPIGGLQETQYF. The CDR3 DNA follows: TGCGCCAGCAGCTTGGGCCCGATCGGGGGATTACAAGAGACCCAGTACTTC.

The chain links TRBV14 to TRBJ2-7, with D possibly matching TRBD1 (5 bases). V lost 3 bases, J lost 6 bases, and 12 bases lay in between. CDR1 is SGHDN and CDR2 is FVKESK in the germline V gene. The CDR3 extends over 13 amino acids. CDR3 in amino acids: CASSHPPRGEQYF. The CDR3 coding sequence is TGTGCCAGCAGCCACCCTCCAAGGGGCGAGCAGTACTTC.

The CDR3 nucleotides are TGCGCCAGCAGCTTTGTTTCGCCGGGTGTAGGTCAGGGAGAGACCCAGTACTTC. Translated: CASSFVSPGVGQGETQYF. The V and J genes are TRBV5-1 and TRBJ2-5; tentatively, D is TRBD1 (5 bases). The germline V gene encodes CDR1 SGHRS and CDR2 YFSETQ. Trimming cost V 2 bases and J 4 bases, with 24 bases left between them. The CDR3 runs 18 residues.

The chain carries TRBV11-2 and TRBJ1-1, with D maybe TRBD1 (5 bases). This CDR3 is built from 13 residues. The ends were cut back, 5 bases at V and 0 bases at J, with 7 bases in the middle. Germline-derived CDR1 and CDR2 are SGHAT and FQNNGV. In nucleotides, the CDR3 is TGTGCCAGCAGCCCACAGGTGAACACTGAAGCTTTCTTT. Encoded protein: CASSPQVNTEAFF.

The V gene is TRBV30, the J gene TRBJ2-1; D not certain. Per the germline V gene, CDR1 is GTSNPN and CDR2 is SVGIG (reference sequence). V gave up 4 bases and J gave up 5 bases, with 6 bases separating them. The CDR3 runs 11 residues. The CDR3 coding sequence is TGTGCCTGGACCCCCGACAATGAGCAGTTCTTC. This gives the protein CAWTPDNEQFF.

The chain joins TRBV3-1 (or the pseudogene TRBV3-2) to TRBJ2-2; maybe TRBD2 (6 bases). This CDR3 has 15 residues. Per the germline V gene, CDR1 is LGHDT and CDR2 is YNNKEL (reference sequence). V lost 1 base to trimming and J lost 2 bases, with 8 bases between them. In DNA, the CDR3 is TGTGCCAGCAGCCAAGCCGGGACTAACACCGGGGAGCTGTTTTTT. Translating gives CASSQAGTNTGELFF.

The gene calls are TRBV3-1 (or the pseudogene TRBV3-2) and TRBJ2-1, with 12 bases identical to TRBD2. V lost 4 bases, J lost 2 bases, and 9 bases stayed unmatched. The CDR3 is 18 residues long. In germline, CDR1 is LGHDT, CDR2 YNNKEL (reference sequence). CDR3 nucleotide sequence: TGTGCCAGCAGCCTCACGCCCCGGACTAGCGGGACCTACAATGAGCAGTTCTTC. Translated, it gives CASSLTPRTSGTYNEQFF.